Sequencing of this T cell receptor (beta chain) was carried out in a study of blood T cells in healthy people across ages (dated by TCRdb to between 2015 and 2016). Study-wide context: In model experiments, template switching captured about one uniquely barcoded TCR beta cDNA molecule for every two T cells. Using the same blood draw, the study looked at two additional independent replicas of 1 million unique cDNA reads for two donors, one aged 18 to 30 and the other aged 80 or older. To avoid experimental bias, donors of different ages were spread randomly across the sequencing lanes. Donors were grouped into four age groups: young (average approximately 16 years), middle-aged (39), aged (62) and long-lived (just over 80). The study measured age-related changes in TCR beta repertoire diversity using deep sequencing normalized with unique cDNA molecular identifiers. Beyond this particular receptor, the publication reports: Observed TCR beta diversity per million T cells fell roughly linearly with age, and a significant reduction was already apparent by age roughly 40. Since profiling was done on bulk unsorted PBMCs, naive and antigen-experienced compartments could not be conclusively compared. Compared with the aged group, the long-lived group had more naive CD4+ T cells, fewer expanded clones and increased TCR diversity, suggesting age selection. Observed TCR beta diversity correlated strongly with the percentage of naive T cells measured by flow cytometry. Estimates of total diversity based on one million sequenced T cells were regarded as lower bounds and as underestimates. Because donor CMV infection status was unknown, age-related changes in expanded clonotypes were potentially confounded.

Library preparation employed 5' RACE. The sequencing machine was an Illumina HiSeq 2500. A second PCR of about 6 to 11 cycles was performed with a sample-barcoded 5' primer and a J-beta primer mix. A unique molecular identifier was introduced onto each TCR beta cDNA molecule by a template-switch 5' adaptor carrying 12 random nucleotides. At least 2.5 million CDR3-containing paired-end reads were obtained from each sample. All of the RNA was converted into first-strand cDNA using the Mint cDNA synthesis kit, with a TRBC-specific oligonucleotide serving as the primer. After uracil-DNA glycosylase treatment, a first 18-cycle PCR used universal primers M1SS and BC2_uni_R on all cDNA. The original pipeline was this. Each sample was normalized by randomly selecting 1 million high-quality reads, each carrying a distinct molecular identifier. Instead of being binned into consensus sequences, reads that shared molecular identifiers were thrown out. MiTCR, with a Q25 quality threshold and the strictest error-elimination algorithm, was used for CDR3 identification, clonotype clustering and error correction. A nonparametric unseen species model with Euler transformation was used to estimate lower-bound total TCR beta diversity. TCRdb reprocessed the public reads (quality trimming at Q25 with fastp, clone calling with MiXCR) and kept in-frame beta chains. Each entry is one CDR3 protein sequence, shown with its most common DNA and genes. TCRdb, not the original authors, processed these V and J calls. In all, the sample holds fewer than 1 million distinct CDR3 sequences, and under 55% of those were seen once. The top ten constitute about a fifth of the sample.

Systemically healthy Caucasian individuals from Russia, 39 in total and aged roughly 6 to 100 years, were included as donors. Each donor gave 8 to 10 milliliters of peripheral blood, collected into EDTA-treated Vacutainer tubes. Ficoll-Paque density-gradient centrifugation was used to isolate PBMCs, with at least 7 million per sample. Trizol reagent was used to extract total RNA from PBMCs, with at least 5.5 micrograms per sample. Naive CD45RAhigh/CD27high T cell percentages were measured by flow cytometry on a PBMC aliquot from every donor. In the germline V gene (reference sequence), CDR1 corresponds to SEHNR and CDR2 to FQNEAQ. The CDR3 measures 15 amino acids from cysteine to phenylalanine. Kept here is only the CDR3 DNA, which spans 45 bases and is read in frame from base 1. Deletion took 3 bases off V and 0 bases off J, with a span of 11 bases between the germline ends. Comment on this clonotype: No cognate antigen has been identified for it. Per-base qualities were not stored, and no clone one base away is much larger.

Sequenced input: blood. The receptor chain draws on TRBV7-9 and TRBJ1-1; the D gene lacks a confident call. This receptor was taken from a man between 60 and 75 years old in good health. Here is the DNA: TGTGCCAGCAGCTTCGGGCAGGCTCTGAACACTGAAGCTTTCTTT. The translation is CASSFGQALNTEAFF. The entire variable domain, with the stretches around the CDR3 drawn from the reference TRBV7-9 and TRBJ1-1 proteins, is DTGVSQNPRHKITKRGQNVTFRCDPISEHNRLYWYRQTLGQGPEFLTYFQNEAQLEKSRLLSDRFSAERPKGSFSTLEIQRTEQGDSAMYLCASSFGQALNTEAFFGQGTRLTVV.